This T cell receptor (beta chain) was identified in a study of cytomegalovirus exposure and HLA in healthy donors. With regard to this clone: Its target is not known.

Notes on the study in general: While the bulk of TCR sequences proved rare, some public TCRs turned up in many donors. It was approximately 150 TCR beta chains that were listed as cytomegalovirus-associated. According to a later analysis, most TCR beta chains associated with CMV appeared HLA-restricted.

The PCR ran on 60 Vbeta and 13 Jbeta primers. Only in-frame clones appear in the TCRdb table, and some are missing; sequencing was by immunoSEQ multiplex PCR. The sample includes about 200,000 clones, over 75% of them seen just once. Germline-derived CDR1 and CDR2 are SGHNT and YENEEA. This CDR3 spans 12 amino acids. V was trimmed by 7 bases and J by 3 bases, leaving 9 bases between them. The rearrangement links TRBV11-3 to TRBJ2-5, with D possibly matching TRBD2 (5 bases). Sequencing used PBMCs. This TCR was recovered from a man aged 18 to 30 in good health and CMV-seronegative. CDR3: CASTGLEETQYF. The CDR3 DNA reads TGTGCCAGCACCGGACTTGAAGAGACCCAGTACTTC.